These T cell receptor beta chains were read from a single sample in a study of monozygotic twins with cystic fibrosis. Using immunoSEQ multiplex PCR, the repertoire was profiled, and TCRdb retains in-frame clones only, with some absent. The data hold under 30,000 clones, with 90% observed a single time. Sequenced input: blood. These receptors all come from a girl aged 2 to 9 with cystic fibrosis. Each CDR3 is given with its conserved first and last residue. D genes are given only for firm matches.

J gene,V gene,D gene,CDR3 DNA,CDR3 protein
TRBJ1-1,TRBV9,NA,TGTGCCAGCAGCGTAGGAGGTTCAAAGAGATCTGCTGAAGCTTTCTTT,CASSVGGSKRSAEAFF
TRBJ2-7,TRBV7-2,TRBD1,TGTGCCAGCAGCCGGGACAGGGGGCGCGAGCAGTACTTC,CASSRDRGREQYF
TRBJ2-3,TRBV7-2,TRBD1,TGTGCCAGCAGCCTAAGAGACCATTGGACAGGCGCATTCACAGATACGCAGTATTTT,CASSLRDHWTGAFTDTQYF
TRBJ2-1,TRBV5-1,TRBD2,TGCGCCAGCAGCTTAGCTCTAGCGGGACACAATGAGCAGTTCTTC,CASSLALAGHNEQFF
TRBJ2-1,TRBV2,TRBD2,TGTGCCAATCGTAGCGGGGGACCTTACAATGAGCAGTTCTTC,CANRSGGPYNEQFF
TRBJ2-5,TRBV5-4,TRBD2,TGTGCCAGCAGCCATCCTAGCGGGGGGGAAGAGACCCAGTACTTC,CASSHPSGGEETQYF
TRBJ1-1,TRBV5-6,NA,TGTGCCAGCAGCTTGTGGTCGGGAGGGCAAAAAGCTTTCTTT,CASSLWSGGQKAFF
TRBJ1-1,TRBV4-3,NA,TGCGCCAGCAGCCAAGTCTACCAGGGGTACACTGAAGCTTTCTTT,CASSQVYQGYTEAFF
TRBJ2-7,TRBV27,NA,TGTGCCAGCAGCACACCTAGCGCGGGACACCTCTACGAGCAGTACTTC,CASSTPSAGHLYEQYF
TRBJ1-2,TRBV29-1,NA,TGCAGCGGGATGGAGGGGGAATCCAACTATGGCTACACCTTC,CSGMEGESNYGYTF
TRBJ2-2,TRBV7-7,TRBD2,TGTGCCAGCAGCCCCCGGGGGGGCGCGAACACCGGGGAGCTGTTTTTT,CASSPRGGANTGELFF
TRBJ2-5,TRBV30,TRBD1,TGTGCCTGGATAGGGCTGGACAGGGGGACAGAGACCCAGTACTTC,CAWIGLDRGTETQYF
TRBJ1-4,TRBV11-1,TRBD1,TGTGCCAGCAGCTCGGGACAGGCAACTAATGAAAAACTGTTTTTT,CASSSGQATNEKLFF
TRBJ2-7,TRBV6-5,TRBD2,TGTGCCAGCAGCCCACTCGGGGGGGGATCCTACGAGCAGTACTTC,CASSPLGGGSYEQYF
TRBJ1-6,TRBV11-2,TRBD1,TGTGCCAGCAGCTTAAATAGGGACAGGGCGTATTCACCCCTCCACTTT,CASSLNRDRAYSPLHF
TRBJ2-5,TRBV30,TRBD2,TGTGCCTGGAGTGGAATAGCGGGGGGGCTGGAGACCCAGTACTTC,CAWSGIAGGLETQYF
TRBJ1-1,TRBV2,NA,TGTGCCAGCGGGTCAGGGTCCCTACGCTCAACTACTGAAGCTTTCTTT,CASGSGSLRSTTEAFF
TRBJ2-1,TRBV5-6,TRBD2,TGTGCCAGCAGCTTCTATAGCGGGGGGGCCCACAATGAGCAGTTCTTC,CASSFYSGGAHNEQFF
TRBJ1-6,TRBV15,NA,TGTGCCACCAGCAGACGTGGACGATATAATTCACCCCTCCACTTT,CATSRRGRYNSPLHF
TRBJ2-5,TRBV15,TRBD1,TGTGCCACCAGCAGCCGACAGGGGAAAGAGACCCAGTACTTC,CATSSRQGKETQYF
TRBJ1-4,TRBV5-5,NA,TGTGCCAGCAGCTTGGGGGCGACAGGAACTAATGAAAAACTGTTTTTT,CASSLGATGTNEKLFF